The 9 T cell receptor beta chains presented below share a single source sample, sequenced in a study of cytomegalovirus exposure and HLA in healthy donors. PCR used 60 Vbeta primers and 13 Jbeta primers. This table comes from immunoSEQ multiplex PCR, and its TCRdb copy is limited to in-frame clones, with some not included. This sample has some 170,000 clones, with roughly 80% found just once. Sequenced sample: PBMCs. Source of these receptors: a woman aged 18-29 years in good health and CMV-seropositive.

This chain links TRBV5-1 with TRBJ2-5; possible D gene TRBD1, 6 bases. V shed 1 base and J shed 5 bases, with 12 bases lying between them. CDR3 size: 14 residues. Germline values: CDR1 SGHRS, CDR2 YFSETQ. The CDR3 DNA reads as TGCGCCAGCAGCTTGAATCAGGGGTACGAGACCCAGTACTTC. As protein: CASSLNQGYETQYF.

This chain connects TRBV7-6 to TRBJ2-1; 10 bases are shared with TRBD1. This CDR3 has 17 amino acids. J was trimmed by 8 bases and V by 0 bases; bases with no gene match: 10. The germline gives CDR1 SGHVS, CDR2 FNYEAQ. DNA for the CDR3: TGTGCCAGCAGCTTAGCGTCCGGGACAGGGGAAGGGGATGAGCAGTTCTTC. Residues: CASSLASGTGEGDEQFF.

The V and J genes are TRBV7-2 and TRBJ1-3; tentatively, D is TRBD1 (5 bases). The germline gives CDR1 SGHTA, CDR2 FQGNSA. The CDR3 runs 14 residues. Trimming removed 3 bases from V and 4 bases from J, with 10 bases in between. Here the CDR3 DNA reads TGTGCCAGCAGCTTTTCAGGGCAGGGAAACACCATATATTTT. Amino acids: CASSFSGQGNTIYF.

This clone was counted a few times. V is TRBV5-1 and J is TRBJ1-1; 9 bases fit TRBD1. CDR3 size: 15 residues. The V gene end was trimmed by 2 bases and the J gene end by 1 base; junction bases not matched to a gene: 3. Germline CDR1 reads SGHRS; CDR2 reads YFSETQ. CDR3 loop: CASSLWGQGNTEAFF. CDR3 nucleotide sequence: TGCGCCAGCAGCTTATGGGGACAGGGGAACACTGAAGCTTTCTTT.

The CDR3 region is CASRHGGQPNEQFF. The CDR3 DNA follows: TGTGCCAGCCGTCACGGGGGGCAGCCGAATGAGCAGTTCTTC. This chain links TRBV28 with TRBJ2-1, with D tentatively TRBD2 (7 bases). The V gene's germline CDR1 is MDHEN and CDR2 SYDVKM. The CDR3 consists of 14 residues. The V gene lost 8 bases and the J gene lost 7 bases, with 18 bases spanning the gap.

The V gene is TRBV10-3, the J gene TRBJ2-3, with a weak D call TRBD1 (5 bases). Trimming took off 7 bases at V and 0 bases at J, with 8 bases between the two ends. The CDR3 is 13 residues long. Germline CDR1 and CDR2: ENHRY and SYGVKD. The CDR3 here is CAINRQSTDTQYF. The CDR3 nucleotides read TGTGCCATCAACCGACAGAGCACAGATACGCAGTATTTT.

The V gene is TRBV2, the J gene TRBJ1-5; the D is unclear. CDR3 size: 15 residues. Germline assignment: CDR1 SNHLY and CDR2 FYNNEI. With 7 bases removed from V and 0 bases from J, the gap between germline ends came to 13 bases. This CDR3 is CASNGRVISNQPQHF. CDR3 coding DNA: TGTGCCAGCAACGGGAGGGTCATTAGCAATCAGCCCCAGCATTTT.

V is TRBV6-5 and J is TRBJ2-1; 8 bases map to TRBD2. Unmatched junction bases numbered 5, after V lost 7 bases and J lost 0 bases. Looked up from germline, CDR1 is MNHEY and CDR2 is SVGAGI. This CDR3 spans 15 amino acids. The chain's CDR3 is CASTPRGASYNEQFF. CDR3 nucleotide sequence: TGTGCCAGCACCCCGCGGGGGGCCTCCTACAATGAGCAGTTCTTC.

This clone was detected only a few times. V usage is TRBV11-2 and J usage is TRBJ1-1, with D perhaps matching TRBD1 (6 bases). Germline assignment: CDR1 SGHAT and CDR2 FQNNGV. CDR3 length: 16 amino acids. V was pared by 1 base and J by 4 bases, with 16 bases between. DNA for the CDR3: TGTGCCAGCAGCTTAGTGGCCAGGGGCCCACTCACTGAAGCTTTCTTT. Protein sequence: CASSLVARGPLTEAFF.